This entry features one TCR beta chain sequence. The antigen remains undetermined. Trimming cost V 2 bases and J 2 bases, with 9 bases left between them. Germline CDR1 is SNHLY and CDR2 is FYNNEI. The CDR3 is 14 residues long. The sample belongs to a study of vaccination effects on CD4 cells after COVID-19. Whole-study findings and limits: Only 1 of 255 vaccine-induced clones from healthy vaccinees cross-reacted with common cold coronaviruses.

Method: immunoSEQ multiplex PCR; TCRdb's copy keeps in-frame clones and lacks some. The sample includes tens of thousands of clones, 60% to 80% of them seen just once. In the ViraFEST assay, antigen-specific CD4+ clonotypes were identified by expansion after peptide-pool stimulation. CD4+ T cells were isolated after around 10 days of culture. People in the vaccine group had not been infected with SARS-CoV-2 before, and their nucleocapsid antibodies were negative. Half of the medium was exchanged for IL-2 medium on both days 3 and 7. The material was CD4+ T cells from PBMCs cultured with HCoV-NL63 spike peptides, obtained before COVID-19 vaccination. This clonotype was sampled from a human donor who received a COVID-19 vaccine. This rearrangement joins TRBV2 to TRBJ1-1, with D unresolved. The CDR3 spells CASSEFEGNTEAFF. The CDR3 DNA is TGTGCCAGCAGTGAATTTGAAGGTAACACTGAAGCTTTCTTT.